Following are 18 T cell receptor beta chains from one sample sequenced in a study of long-term antiretroviral therapy in people with HIV. Run at survey level, the immunoSEQ assay was version v3.0. Generated by immunoSEQ multiplex PCR, the TCRdb table keeps only in-frame clones and is missing some. The repertoire holds about 32,000 clones, with 70% to 90% as singletons. Sequenced here: unsorted PBMCs, sampled 2.2 years after starting antiretroviral therapy. The receptors were gathered from a man younger than 35 with HIV.

The CDR3 protein is CASSPSYEQYF. The CDR3 coding sequence is TGTGCCAGCAGCCCATCCTACGAGCAGTACTTC. The chain combines TRBV11-2 with TRBJ2-7; no firm D call. The CDR3 runs 11 residues. The V gene's germline CDR1 is SGHAT and CDR2 FQNNGV. V was clipped by 5 bases and J by 1 base, with 3 bases between them.

The CDR3 protein is CASSLQGSYEQYF. The CDR3 DNA follows: TGTGCCAGCAGTTTGCAAGGCTCCTACGAGCAGTACTTC. The chain has TRBV28 and TRBJ2-7; D uncertain. The CDR3 runs 13 residues. The germline V and J ends were trimmed by 3 bases and 0 bases, with 6 bases remaining between them. CDR1 MDHEN and CDR2 SYDVKM come from the germline V gene.

V is TRBV7-3 and J is TRBJ1-3; D gene ambiguous. CDR1 is SGHTA, CDR2 FQGTGA, per germline. CDR3 length equals 17 residues. V lost 1 base and J 0 bases, leaving 13 bases between the germline ends. This CDR3 reads CASSLNPRASSGNTIYF. For the CDR3, the DNA is TGTGCCAGCAGCTTAAACCCGCGGGCGAGCTCTGGAAACACCATATATTTT.

This clone was counted a few times. The J gene is TRBJ1-2, the V gene TRBV10-3; D is uncertain. Germline V gene lookup returns CDR1 ENHRY and CDR2 SYGVKD. V was clipped by 8 bases and J by 4 bases, with 23 bases between them. CDR3 length: 16 amino acids. Written as DNA, the CDR3 is TGTGCCATCTCCTTTCCAAGGTCGGGAGATAGCTATGGCTACACCTTC. It is translated as CAISFPRSGDSYGYTF.

V and J are TRBV30 and TRBJ1-1, with a weak D call TRBD1 (5 bases). This CDR3 has 12 amino acids. CDR1 is GTSNPN and CDR2 is SVGIG in the germline V gene (reference sequence). V gave up 0 bases and J gave up 6 bases, with 8 bases separating them. CDR3 coding DNA: TGTGCCTGGAGTGTGGACACGCCTGAAGCTTTCTTT. This translates into CAWSVDTPEAFF.

This chain links TRBV18 with TRBJ2-7; D perhaps matches TRBD2 (5 bases). Germline CDR1 and CDR2: KGHSH and LQKENI. Trimming removed 4 bases from V and 0 bases from J, with 16 bases in between. The CDR3 sequence is 16 residues long. The CDR3 spells CASSLLGGAYSYEQYF. The DNA for the CDR3 is TGTGCCAGCTCACTCCTTGGAGGAGCATACTCCTACGAGCAGTACTTC.

The rearrangement links TRBV12-5 to TRBJ2-1, with 9 bases fitting TRBD1. Trimming cost V 3 bases and J 8 bases; bases outside gene matches: 8. CDR1 is LGHNT, CDR2 FRNRAP, per germline. The CDR3 runs to 15 residues. The chain's CDR3 is CASGLPGQGSYEQFF. CDR3 in DNA: TGTGCTAGTGGTTTACCGGGACAGGGTTCGTATGAGCAGTTCTTC.

J is TRBJ2-5 and V is TRBV18; perhaps TRBD2 as D (5 bases). CDR3 length equals 15 residues. V was trimmed by 2 bases and J by 2 bases, leaving 12 bases between them. Germline V gene data show CDR1 as KGHSH and CDR2 as LQKENI. CDR3 in amino acids: CASSPRTETQETQYF. For the CDR3, the DNA is TGTGCCAGCTCACCAAGGACTGAAACACAAGAGACCCAGTACTTC.

This chain connects TRBV19 to TRBJ2-7; D uncertain. V lost 3 bases to trimming and J lost 2 bases, with 11 bases between them. Germline assignment: CDR1 LNHDA and CDR2 SQIVND (reference sequence). The CDR3 contains 14 residues. In DNA, the CDR3 is TGTGCCAGTAGTATTAGGGTGCTAGCCTACGAGCAGTACTTC. Translated: CASSIRVLAYEQYF.

The rearrangement uses TRBV6-5 and TRBJ2-7, with TRBD1 identical over 9 bases. The trim removed 11 bases at V and 5 bases at J, leaving 10 bases unmatched. CDR1 is MNHEY and CDR2 is SVGAGI in the germline V gene. This CDR3 has 13 residues. This CDR3 reads CAASEGQGHEQYF. The CDR3 DNA reads TGTGCCGCCAGCGAGGGACAGGGCCACGAGCAGTACTTC.

This chain joins TRBV13 and TRBJ2-5, with D possibly TRBD1 on 6 matching bases. V was pared by 7 bases and J by 3 bases, with 18 bases between. The germline gives CDR1 PRHDT, CDR2 FYEKMQ (reference sequence). The CDR3 has 15 amino acids. The CDR3 nucleotides read TGTGCCAGCAATTTTAGGGGGAAGTTGGAAGAGACCCAGTACTTC. Protein product: CASNFRGKLEETQYF.

CDR3 coding DNA: TGCGCCAGCAGCCGAAGATCAGGGACACCCAGAGGGAACTATGGCTACACCTTC. Translating gives CASSRRSGTPRGNYGYTF. The rearrangement uses TRBV5-1 and TRBJ1-2; D perhaps matches TRBD1 (6 bases). V shed 4 bases and J shed 2 bases, with 24 bases lying between them. CDR3 length equals 18 residues. The V gene's germline CDR1 is SGHRS and CDR2 YFSETQ.

The chain carries TRBV28 and TRBJ2-1; TRBD2 might be the D (6 bases). The CDR3 runs to 16 residues. The ends were cut back, 6 bases at V and 4 bases at J, with 19 bases in the middle. Germline assignment: CDR1 MDHEN and CDR2 SYDVKM. In nucleotides, the CDR3 is TGTGCCAGCAGCCTCGGGGGTTCCGGAATATACAATGAGCAGTTCTTC. This codes for CASSLGGSGIYNEQFF.

This chain connects TRBV28 to TRBJ1-5; 8 nucleotides match TRBD1. The ends lost 7 bases at V and 4 bases at J; junction bases unmatched: 9. The CDR3 has 15 amino acids. Germline V gene data show CDR1 as MDHEN and CDR2 as SYDVKM. CDR3 DNA: TGTGCCAGCAACATTGACAGGGGAGCAAATCAGCCCCAGCATTTT. This sequence encodes CASNIDRGANQPQHF.

The chain recombines TRBV9 with TRBJ2-3; D is unresolved. CDR3 length equals 13 residues. V dropped 5 bases and J dropped 5 bases, with 12 bases sitting between them. Germline assignment: CDR1 SGDLS and CDR2 YYNGEE. The CDR3 bases are TGTGCCAGCAGTTTAAGACCAGAAGATACGCAGTATTTT. It encodes CASSLRPEDTQYF.

Written as DNA, the CDR3 is TGTGCCAGCAGCGAGGGGGGGGACCCCGCCTACAATGAGCAGTTCTTC. Translated, it gives CASSEGGDPAYNEQFF. V is TRBV9 and J is TRBJ2-1; D might be TRBD2 (7 bases). The CDR3 loop spans 16 amino acids. V was cut by 3 bases and J by 2 bases, with 15 bases left in between. Germline V gene lookup returns CDR1 SGDLS and CDR2 YYNGEE.

The rearrangement links TRBV7-9 to TRBJ1-3; D is undetermined. Deletions cut 1 base from V and 6 bases from J, with 13 bases between. CDR3 length equals 15 residues. Germline V gene sequence: CDR1 SEHNR, CDR2 FQNEAQ (reference sequence). The CDR3 sequence is CASSLGHNPSNTIYF. The CDR3 nucleotides are TGTGCCAGCAGCTTAGGTCACAACCCCTCAAACACCATATATTTT.

The chain recombines TRBV27 with TRBJ2-5; D could derive from TRBD1 or TRBD2 (6 bases each). Trimming took off 8 bases at V and 2 bases at J, with 18 bases between the two ends. Germline V gene lookup returns CDR1 MNHEY and CDR2 SMNVEV (reference sequence). The CDR3 contains 15 residues. The CDR3 DNA is TGTGCCAGCTGGAGGTCGGGGGCCCCTCAAGAGACCCAGTACTTC. Translated: CASWRSGAPQETQYF.